The 29 T cell receptor beta chains in this list originate from one sample, sequenced in a study of OX40 agonist ivuxolimab in advanced cancers. Assay used: immunoSEQ multiplex PCR; TCRdb lists only in-frame clones, some missing. The table has about 93,000 clones, approximately 94% seen once. The sequenced sample was CD4+ or CD8+ T cells sorted from blood, obtained in a trial of the OX40 agonist ivuxolimab. Receptors were obtained from an adult with an advanced solid tumor such as melanoma, head and neck, liver or kidney cancer.

The gene calls are TRBV28 and TRBJ1-2; D gene uncertain. V lost 5 bases and J lost 4, with 14 bases in between. CDR1 and CDR2 from the germline V gene are MDHEN and SYDVKM. The CDR3 runs to 14 residues. Here the CDR3 reads CASSKRGVSYGYTF. In DNA, the CDR3 is TGTGCCAGCAGTAAGCGCGGGGTCTCCTATGGCTACACCTTC.

The chain uses TRBV5-4 and TRBJ1-2; D call uncertain. V lost 4 bases and J 0 bases, leaving 10 bases between the germline ends. The CDR3 runs 14 residues. Germline V lookup: CDR1 SGHNT, CDR2 YYREEE (reference sequence). This chain's CDR3 is CASSPGLTNYGYTF. In DNA, the CDR3 is TGTGCCAGCAGCCCCGGGCTCACTAACTATGGCTACACCTTC.

This chain joins TRBV4-2 and TRBJ1-2, with D tentatively TRBD1 (6 bases). This CDR3 region has 17 residues. With 5 bases removed from V and 8 bases from J, the gap between germline ends came to 27 bases. The V gene's germline CDR1 is LGHNA and CDR2 YNFKEQ. The chain's CDR3 is CASSLTNPGGVGKGYTF. The DNA for the CDR3 is TGTGCCAGCAGCTTAACTAACCCGGGGGGCGTGGGAAAAGGCTACACCTTC.

The table lists this clone with a few counts. The genes are TRBV4-1 and TRBJ2-7; a possible D gene is TRBD2 (5 bases). CDR3 length: 14 residues. Germline values: CDR1 MGHRA, CDR2 YSYEKL. V was clipped by 0 bases and J by 3 bases, with 9 bases between them. Written as DNA, the CDR3 is TGCGCCAGCAGCCAAGATAGCCGGGGCTACGAGCAGTACTTC. It translates to CASSQDSRGYEQYF.

The J gene is TRBJ2-3, the V gene TRBV18; D unresolved. The CDR3 length is 15 residues. The ends were cut back, 3 bases at V and 6 bases at J, with 16 bases in the middle. The germline V gene has CDR1 KGHSH and CDR2 LQKENI. CDR3 protein: CASSPLVRDPDTQYF. CDR3 sequence (DNA): TGTGCCAGCTCACCGCTGGTCCGCGACCCGGATACGCAGTATTTT.

A word on this clone: Within the sample, other DNA sequences also encode this same CDR3. This chain connects TRBV29-1 to TRBJ1-2; a weak D match, TRBD1 (5 bases). This CDR3 has 12 amino acids. Germline values: CDR1 SQVTM, CDR2 ANQGSEA. Trimming left V 6 bases short and J 6 bases short, with 14 bases between. The CDR3 nucleotides read TGCAGCGTCTACGGGCAGGGTAATGGCTACACCTTC. Translating it yields CSVYGQGNGYTF.

In this sample, this clone turned up once. An end of the junction differs from the germline gene, which may be a read error. The chain joins TRBV23-1 to TRBJ1-1, with D hard to call. TRBV23-1 is noted as an ORF with a role that remains uncertain. CDR3 length: 11 amino acids. The CDR3 sequence is CASSQKSGSGF. In DNA, the CDR3 is TGCGCCAGCAGTCAAAAAAGCGGGTCAGGCTTT.

The chain carries TRBV5-1 and TRBJ2-5; D unresolved. The germline V gene encodes CDR1 SGHRS and CDR2 YFSETQ. The CDR3 is 15 residues long. Between the trimmed V and J ends, which lost 0 bases and 1 base, there was a span of 10 bases. This chain's CDR3 is CASSLEPAAQETQYF. CDR3 coding DNA: TGCGCCAGCAGCTTGGAGCCGGCAGCCCAAGAGACCCAGTACTTC.

This chain uses TRBV9 with TRBJ2-1; D is undetermined. With 4 bases removed from V and 7 bases from J, the gap between germline ends came to 12 bases. The CDR3 runs to 13 residues. Germline loops: CDR1 SGDLS, CDR2 YYNGEE. Written as DNA, the CDR3 is TGTGCCAGCAGCCCACTCCCCGGGAATGAGCAGTTCTTC. Translation: CASSPLPGNEQFF.

The chain combines TRBV7-9 with TRBJ1-4, with D unresolved. This CDR3 comprises 11 residues. Germline loops: CDR1 SEHNR, CDR2 FQNEAQ (reference sequence). V lost 1 base, J lost 6 bases, and 0 bases lay in between. The CDR3 reads CASSLDEKLFF. CDR3 nucleotide sequence: TGTGCCAGCAGCTTAGATGAAAAACTGTTTTTT. The full variable domain, its missing parts supplied by reference TRBV7-9 and TRBJ1-4, is DTGVSQNPRHKITKRGQNVTFRCDPISEHNRLYWYRQTLGQGPEFLTYFQNEAQLEKSRLLSDRFSAERPKGSFSTLEIQRTEQGDSAMYLCASSLDEKLFFGSGTQLSVL.

V and J are TRBV4-1 and TRBJ1-5, with D possibly TRBD1 on 6 matching bases. V was cut by 0 bases and J by 1 base, with 10 bases left in between. The CDR3 is 16 amino acids. Per germline, CDR1 MGHRA and CDR2 YSYEKL. CDR3 residues: CASSQEQGWSNQPQHF. The CDR3, as DNA: TGCGCCAGCAGCCAAGAACAGGGCTGGAGCAATCAGCCCCAGCATTTT.

This chain connects TRBV5-4 to TRBJ1-5; a weak D match, TRBD1 (5 bases). V lost 0 bases, J lost 1 base, and 8 bases lay in between. Germline CDR1 and CDR2: SGHNT and YYREEE (reference sequence). The CDR3 runs 15 residues. The CDR3 coding sequence is TGTGCCAGCAGCTTGGCAGGGCCGAGCAATCAGCCCCAGCATTTT. It is translated as CASSLAGPSNQPQHF. Full variable domain (remainder filled in from reference TRBV5-4 and TRBJ1-5): ETGVTQSPTHLIKTRGQQVTLRCSSQSGHNTVSWYQQALGQGPQFIFQYYREEENGRGNFPPRFSGLQFPNYSSELNVNALELDDSALYLCASSLAGPSNQPQHFGDGTRLSIL.

The gene calls are TRBV6-5 and TRBJ1-1, with D possibly TRBD1 on 6 matching bases. This CDR3 is 14 amino acids long. Between the trimmed V and J ends, which lost 2 bases and 2 bases, there was a span of 9 bases. CDR1 and CDR2 (germline): MNHEY, SVGAGI. CDR3: CASSYGQINTEAFF. The CDR3 bases are TGTGCCAGCAGTTACGGACAGATAAACACTGAAGCTTTCTTT.

This sequence joins TRBV7-2 and TRBJ2-1; 7 bases are shared with TRBD2. The CDR3 loop spans 14 amino acids. V shed 4 bases and J 5 bases; nucleotides not matched to a gene: 5. Germline loops: CDR1 SGHTA, CDR2 FQGNSA. The CDR3 DNA sequence: TGTGCCAGCAGCTCCGATAGCGGGCACAATGAGCAGTTCTTC. This sequence encodes CASSSDSGHNEQFF.

The V call is TRBV5-1, the J call TRBJ1-3, with D possibly matching TRBD1 (5 bases). Trimming left V 0 bases short and J 2 bases short, with 15 bases between. The CDR3 contains 17 residues. The germline V gene has CDR1 SGHRS and CDR2 YFSETQ. The CDR3 spells CASSLEQEWIPGNTIYF. The CDR3 DNA reads TGCGCCAGCAGCTTGGAACAGGAGTGGATACCTGGAAACACCATATATTTT.

The chain uses TRBV2 and TRBJ2-1, with D perhaps matching TRBD1 (6 bases). The CDR3 contains 15 residues. Between the trimmed V and J ends, which lost 3 bases and 6 bases, there was a span of 15 bases. CDR1 SNHLY and CDR2 FYNNEI come from the germline V gene. Here the CDR3 reads CASSDRDISTNEQFF. The CDR3 DNA is TGTGCCAGCAGTGACAGGGACATCAGCACCAATGAGCAGTTCTTC.

The CDR3 protein is CASSLGTGSYNEQFF. DNA of the CDR3: TGTGCCAGCAGTTTGGGGACGGGCTCCTACAATGAGCAGTTCTTC. The chain is built from TRBV27 and TRBJ2-1, with D possibly being TRBD1 or TRBD2 (5 bases each). This CDR3 spans 15 amino acids. Deletions cut 3 bases from V and 0 bases from J, with 9 bases between. CDR1 is MNHEY and CDR2 is SMNVEV in the germline V gene (reference sequence).

The V call is TRBV27, the J call TRBJ2-1; possible D gene TRBD2, 5 bases. V shed 1 base and J shed 1 base, with 8 bases lying between them. CDR3 length equals 15 residues. The germline V gene has CDR1 MNHEY and CDR2 SMNVEV (reference sequence). This chain's CDR3 is CASSLLGVSYNEQFF. CDR3 nucleotide sequence: TGTGCCAGCAGTTTATTGGGAGTTTCCTACAATGAGCAGTTCTTC.

V gene TRBV29-1 combines with J gene TRBJ2-7; no firm D call. The V gene's germline CDR1 is SQVTM and CDR2 ANQGSEA. The CDR3 contains 12 residues. Trimming took 5 bases from V and 0 from J, leaving 8 bases between them. This CDR3 reads CSVLLYSYEQYF. Written as DNA, the CDR3 is TGCAGCGTTCTCTTATACTCCTACGAGCAGTACTTC.

The chain joins TRBV5-1 to TRBJ1-2, with D hard to call. The germline V gene has CDR1 SGHRS and CDR2 YFSETQ. The CDR3 is 14 amino acids. Deletions cut 0 bases from V and 3 bases from J, with 9 bases between. In DNA form, the CDR3 reads TGCGCCAGCAGCTTGGTTGACACGGACTATGGCTACACCTTC. This translates into CASSLVDTDYGYTF.

V and J are TRBV7-6 and TRBJ1-3; possibly TRBD1 for D (5 bases). Trimming removed 1 base at V and 4 bases at J, with 11 bases between. CDR3 size: 15 residues. From germline, CDR1 is SGHVS and CDR2 FNYEAQ. CDR3 residues: CASSLGQGMGNTIYF. The DNA for the CDR3 is TGTGCCAGCAGCTTAGGTCAGGGAATGGGAAACACCATATATTTT.

This chain connects TRBV5-4 to TRBJ2-1, with D perhaps TRBD1 or TRBD2 (5 bases each). Trimming cost V 3 bases and J 10 bases, with 14 bases left between them. The germline V gene encodes CDR1 SGHNT and CDR2 YYREEE (reference sequence). The length of the CDR3 is 13 residues. CDR3 in amino acids: CASSYLGDDEQFF. CDR3 nucleotides: TGTGCCAGCAGCTACTTGGGGGATGACGAGCAGTTCTTC.

J is TRBJ2-2 and V is TRBV5-4, with D tentatively TRBD2 (6 bases). CDR1 and CDR2 (germline): SGHNT, YYREEE (reference sequence). V gave up 4 bases and J gave up 4 bases, with 11 bases separating them. The CDR3 has 14 residues. DNA for the CDR3: TGTGCCAGCAGCATTCAGGGAGGCACCGGGGAGCTGTTTTTT. Residues: CASSIQGGTGELFF.

The chain carries TRBV29-1 and TRBJ1-2, with D possibly matching TRBD1 (5 bases). V was trimmed by 6 bases and J by 2 bases, leaving 16 bases between them. This CDR3 spans 14 amino acids. The germline V gene has CDR1 SQVTM and CDR2 ANQGSEA. The CDR3 loop reads CSVTPGPQNYGYTF. Here the CDR3 DNA reads TGCAGCGTCACCCCGGGACCTCAAAACTATGGCTACACCTTC.

The chain links TRBV11-2 to TRBJ2-7, with 8 bases that match TRBD1. Losses at the gene ends were 1 base for V and 7 bases for J; bases not matched to a gene: 6. The CDR3 runs 14 residues. The V gene's germline CDR1 is SGHAT and CDR2 FQNNGV. In DNA, the CDR3 is TGTGCCAGCAGCTTAGCCTCAGGGGGCTATGAGCAGTACTTC. Its translation is CASSLASGGYEQYF.

The rearrangement links TRBV6-5 to TRBJ2-3; TRBD2 aligns across 8 bases. The CDR3 is 15 residues long. The junction had 10 bases not matched to a gene; V was cut back by 9 bases and J by 2 bases. Germline V lookup: CDR1 MNHEY, CDR2 SVGAGI. The CDR3 region is CASSSGSPPTDTQYF. CDR3 nucleotides: TGTGCCAGTTCCAGCGGGAGTCCTCCCACAGATACGCAGTATTTT.

The chain carries TRBV27 and TRBJ2-7, with TRBD2 as a possible D gene (6 bases). V was shortened by 2 bases and J by 4 bases, with 12 bases between the two germline ends. The CDR3 is 14 amino acids. CDR1 is MNHEY, CDR2 SMNVEV, per germline (reference sequence). The CDR3 DNA sequence: TGTGCCAGCAGTTTAGCGCGGGATCGGTACGAGCAGTACTTC. Translating gives CASSLARDRYEQYF.

This sequence joins TRBV27 and TRBJ2-1; D gene uncertain. Germline-derived CDR1 and CDR2 are MNHEY and SMNVEV (reference sequence). The CDR3 is 14 residues long. The V end was cut by 3 bases, the J end by 9 bases, with 15 bases between. CDR3 sequence (DNA): TGTGCCAGCAGTTTGGTGGGCTCGCAGCCTGAGCAGTTCTTC. It encodes CASSLVGSQPEQFF.

V gene TRBV11-2 combines with J gene TRBJ2-1; 8 positions match TRBD2. J was trimmed by 5 bases and V by 3 bases; bases with no gene match: 15. The germline V gene has CDR1 SGHAT and CDR2 FQNNGV. There are 18 residues in the CDR3. The DNA of the CDR3 is TGTGCCAGCAGCTTTGGGCCCTTTAGTAGCGGGGAAAACAATGAGCAGTTCTTC. Translating gives CASSFGPFSSGENNEQFF.